A selection of T cell receptor beta chains follows, all from one sample in a study of T cells in Graves' hyperthyroidism and ophthalmopathy. A single record per CDR3 protein comes from TCRdb applying MiXCR to the multiplex PCR reads. This table holds hundreds of thousands of distinct CDR3 sequences, 12% to 15% found once. The source material was blood. The receptors come from a woman between 18 and 30 years old with Graves' hyperthyroidism. CDR3s include the opening cysteine and the closing phenylalanine or tryptophan. Fields, in order: V gene, clone size, D gene, J gene, CDR3 protein, CDR3 DNA. D genes are given only for firm matches. The listing skips clone size in some rows; elsewhere it reads once, few, many or a size class.

V: TRBV7-3; size: -; D: -; J: TRBJ2-5; CDR3: CASSLRAPTRETQYF; DNA: TGTGCCAGCAGCTTAAGGGCACCAACTCGGGAGACCCAGTACTTC
V: TRBV6-2/TRBV6-3; size: few; D: TRBD2; J: TRBJ2-1; CDR3: CASSVSGRAWYNEQFF; DNA: TGTGCCAGCAGTGTTAGCGGGAGGGCCTGGTACAATGAGCAGTTCTTC
V: TRBV12-3/TRBV12-4; size: many; D: -; J: TRBJ1-4; CDR3: CASSFRVGSEKLFF; DNA: TGTGCCAGCAGTTTCAGGGTGGGCAGTGAAAAACTGTTTTTT
V: TRBV6-2/TRBV6-3; size: many; D: -; J: TRBJ1-1; CDR3: CASSPVKKGNTEAFF; DNA: TGTGCCAGCAGCCCGGTCAAAAAGGGGAACACTGAAGCTTTCTTT
V: TRBV7-8; size: few; D: -; J: TRBJ1-2; CDR3: CASSSGTTGGYTF; DNA: TGTGCCAGCAGCTCCGGGACCACGGGGGGCTACACCTTC
V: TRBV29-1; size: -; D: TRBD1; J: TRBJ1-1; CDR3: CSVGTGTEAFF; DNA: TGCAGCGTGGGGACAGGCACTGAAGCTTTCTTT
V: TRBV29-1; size: many; D: TRBD1; J: TRBJ2-1; CDR3: CSVHPTGGTYNEQFF; DNA: TGCAGCGTCCACCCGACAGGGGGAACCTACAATGAGCAGTTCTTC
V: TRBV20-1; size: -; D: TRBD2; J: TRBJ2-7; CDR3: CSATGLAGGISYEQYF; DNA: TGCAGTGCGACGGGACTAGCGGGAGGGATCTCCTACGAGCAGTACTTC
V: TRBV29-1; size: few; D: -; J: TRBJ1-1; CDR3: CSVPGAGLDTEAFF; DNA: TGCAGCGTGCCGGGGGCTGGGTTAGACACTGAAGCTTTCTTT
V: TRBV11-2; size: many; D: TRBD2; J: TRBJ2-7; CDR3: CASSSQREEYDSYEQYF; DNA: TGTGCCAGCAGCTCCCAGCGGGAGGAATACGACTCCTACGAGCAGTACTTC
V: TRBV6-1; size: -; D: -; J: TRBJ1-1; CDR3: CASTPGHLNTEAFF; DNA: TGTGCCAGCACCCCGGGACACCTGAACACTGAAGCTTTCTTT
V: TRBV27; size: -; D: TRBD1; J: TRBJ2-2; CDR3: CASSLQGALTGELFF; DNA: TGTGCCAGCAGTTTACAGGGGGCCCTCACCGGGGAGCTGTTTTTT
V: TRBV2; size: many; D: -; J: TRBJ2-7; CDR3: CASRIGRTNYEQYF; DNA: TGTGCCAGCAGGATAGGACGGACAAACTACGAGCAGTACTTC